The entry below describes one T cell receptor beta chain. CDR1 is SGHRS, CDR2 YFSETQ, per germline. The CDR3 loop spans 15 amino acids. The ends were cut back, 1 base at V and 0 bases at J, with 10 bases in the middle. This sample was included in a study of blood T cell repertoires in COVID-19. Self-reported history from a screening survey and questionnaire set each donor's cohort. The protocol was immunoSEQ multiplex PCR, while the TCRdb copy is restricted to in-frame clones and leaves out a portion. The data hold 130,000 to 150,000 clones, with roughly 84% observed a single time. J is TRBJ1-2 and V is TRBV5-1, with unresolved D. This clonotype originated in a woman aged 45-65 years who had been exposed to COVID-19. Sequencing was carried out using PBMCs or T cells enriched from blood (not recorded which). CDR3 in amino acids: CASSLNDGANYGYTF. Written as DNA, the CDR3 is TGCGCCAGCAGCTTGAATGACGGAGCTAACTATGGCTACACCTTC.